A single sample gave rise to the 18 T cell receptor beta chains below, sequenced in a study of cytomegalovirus exposure and HLA in healthy donors. The study ran its PCR with 60 Vbeta and 13 Jbeta primers. Sequencing used immunoSEQ multiplex PCR; TCRdb keeps in-frame clones, though not all of them. This repertoire shows about 59,000 clones, just under 75% found once; its top ten account for about 6.8%. Sequencing was carried out using PBMCs. The receptors derive from a man aged 25-40 years in good health and CMV-seropositive.

J is TRBJ2-5 and V is TRBV4-2, with a tentative D call TRBD1 (7 bases). CDR1 LGHNA and CDR2 YNFKEQ come from the germline V gene. The CDR3 spans 14 residues. V shed 7 bases and J shed 3 bases, with 15 bases lying between them. This CDR3 is CASIRGDPKETQYF. CDR3 DNA sequence: TGTGCCAGCATCAGGGGGGACCCCAAAGAGACCCAGTACTTC.

The genes are TRBV6-5 and TRBJ2-2; tentatively, D is TRBD1 (6 bases). The V gene's germline CDR1 is MNHEY and CDR2 SVGAGI. V was shortened by 7 bases and J by 7 bases, with 13 bases between the two germline ends. This CDR3 is built from 13 residues. DNA for the CDR3: TGTGCCAGCATCCCAACAGGGTTCGGGGAGCTGTTTTTT. Protein product: CASIPTGFGELFF.

The chain couples TRBV27 to TRBJ1-5; a possible D gene is TRBD1 (6 bases). Between the trimmed V and J ends, which lost 4 bases and 6 bases, there was a span of 16 bases. Germline assignment: CDR1 MNHEY and CDR2 SMNVEV (reference sequence). This CDR3 spans 15 amino acids. This CDR3 is CASSWGGGSAQPQHF. CDR3 nucleotide sequence: TGTGCCAGCAGTTGGGGGGGCGGGTCGGCTCAGCCCCAGCATTTT.

As DNA, the CDR3 is TGTGCCAGCAGCCTACAGGGGGTGGGCACTGAAGCTTTCTTT. Its protein product is CASSLQGVGTEAFF. The chain carries TRBV6-5 and TRBJ1-1; 8 nucleotides match TRBD1. Germline lookup yields CDR1 MNHEY and CDR2 SVGAGI. CDR3 length: 14 residues. V was pared by 6 bases and J by 4 bases, with 7 bases of the junction left unmatched.

The chain uses TRBV7-2 and TRBJ1-2; 8 nucleotides match TRBD1. Germline values: CDR1 SGHTA, CDR2 FQGNSA. Trimming at V came to 2 bases and at J to 5 bases, leaving 7 bases not matched to a gene. The CDR3 totals 15 residues. The CDR3 here is CASSLRGTGPYGYTF. CDR3 coding DNA: TGTGCCAGCAGCTTAAGAGGGACAGGTCCTTATGGCTACACCTTC. Combining the CDR3 with reference TRBV7-2 and TRBJ1-2 gives the whole variable domain GAGVSQSPSNKVTEKGKDVELRCDPISGHTALYWYRQSLGQGLEFLIYFQGNSAPDKSGLPSDRFSAERTGGSVSTLTIQRTQQEDSAVYLCASSLRGTGPYGYTFGSGTRLTVV.

The rearrangement uses TRBV5-4 and TRBJ2-3, with 7 positions matching TRBD2. The CDR3 covers 13 residues. CDR1 is SGHNT and CDR2 is YYREEE in the germline V gene (reference sequence). V lost 6 bases and J lost 7; bases outside the gene matches: 8. The DNA for the CDR3 is TGTGCCAGCACCTCAAGCGGGGAGAATACGCAGTATTTT. This gives the protein CASTSSGENTQYF.

The CDR3 DNA is TGTGCCATCAGGGACAGGGGGAACACTGAAGCTTTCTTT. Translated, it gives CAIRDRGNTEAFF. The V and J genes are TRBV10-3 and TRBJ1-1; 9 nucleotides agree with TRBD1. CDR1 ENHRY and CDR2 SYGVKD come from the germline V gene. The trim removed 6 bases at V and 1 base at J, leaving 0 bases unmatched. The CDR3 runs 13 residues.

The chain recombines TRBV4-2 with TRBJ1-5; D not certain. CDR3 length equals 17 residues. V lost 1 base, J lost 4 bases, and 17 bases lay in between. The germline CDR1 and CDR2 sequences are LGHNA and YNFKEQ. CDR3 nucleotide sequence: TGTGCCAGCAGCCAAGGGTTAATGGCGGGCTCTAATCAGCCCCAGCATTTT. It codes for CASSQGLMAGSNQPQHF.

In regard to this clone: Mismatch with germline at one junction end may stem from a read error. The chain links TRBV7-2 to TRBJ2-5, with 7 bases fitting TRBD2. This CDR3 is built from 11 residues. Germline V lookup: CDR1 SGHTA, CDR2 FQGNSA. Here the CDR3 DNA reads TGTGCCAGCAGTTATGGACTAGACGCCCACTTC. Amino acids: CASSYGLDAHF.

The genes are TRBV5-1 and TRBJ2-5; 14 bases match TRBD2. This CDR3 has 16 amino acids. The germline CDR1 and CDR2 sequences are SGHRS and YFSETQ. V gave up 7 bases and J gave up 1 base; unmatched junction bases: 6. The chain's CDR3 is CASGTSGGPLQETQYF. The CDR3 nucleotides read TGCGCCAGCGGGACTAGCGGGGGACCCCTCCAAGAGACCCAGTACTTC.

The gene calls are TRBV27 and TRBJ2-2; the D is unclear. V shed 0 bases and J shed 0 bases, with 2 bases lying between them. CDR1 and CDR2 (germline): MNHEY, SMNVEV (reference sequence). The length of the CDR3 is 14 residues. The CDR3 DNA reads as TGTGCCAGCAGTTTATCCGCGAACACCGGGGAGCTGTTTTTT. Amino acids: CASSLSANTGELFF.

V gene TRBV28 combines with J gene TRBJ1-2; the match to TRBD1 covers 8 bases. V gave up 6 bases and J gave up 6 bases; unmatched junction bases: 9. The CDR3 consists of 14 residues. Germline assignment: CDR1 MDHEN and CDR2 SYDVKM. The CDR3 coding sequence is TGTGCCAGCAGACTCGGACAGGGAACGGATGGCTACACCTTC. It encodes CASRLGQGTDGYTF.

The gene calls are TRBV11-1 and TRBJ1-2; D call uncertain. The CDR3 is 14 amino acids. Trimming pared 1 base from V and 5 bases from J, leaving 11 bases between. Germline CDR1 SGHAT, CDR2 FQDESV (reference sequence). CDR3 DNA: TGTGCCAGCAGCTTAGGTACAGAAATGTATGGCTACACCTTC. Protein: CASSLGTEMYGYTF.

A few counts support this clone. J is TRBJ2-5 and V is TRBV6-1; a weak D match, TRBD2 (7 bases). The V gene lost 6 bases and the J gene lost 9 bases, with 20 bases spanning the gap. Germline V lookup: CDR1 MNHNS, CDR2 SASEGT. This CDR3 contains 14 residues. CDR3 bases: TGTGCCAGCAGCGGGACACGGGGGGTGAGTGCCCAGTACTTC. Translation: CASSGTRGVSAQYF.

The chain uses TRBV18 and TRBJ1-5, with D possibly being TRBD1 (6 bases). Trimming left V 3 bases short and J 1 base short, with 10 bases between. Looked up from germline, CDR1 is KGHSH and CDR2 is LQKENI. The CDR3 runs 15 residues. The CDR3 is CASSPTGTSNQPQHF. CDR3 DNA sequence: TGTGCCAGCTCACCCACAGGGACCAGCAATCAGCCCCAGCATTTT. Full variable domain (remainder filled in from reference TRBV18 and TRBJ1-5): NAGVMQNPRHLVRRRGQEARLRCSPMKGHSHVYWYRQLPEEGLKFMVYLQKENIIDESGMPKERFSAEFPKEGPSILRIQQVVRGDSAAYFCASSPTGTSNQPQHFGDGTRLSIL.

The rearrangement uses TRBV5-4 and TRBJ2-4, with 7 positions matching TRBD1. The CDR3 length is 14 residues. Unmatched junction bases numbered 3, after V lost 1 base and J lost 5 bases. The germline V gene encodes CDR1 SGHNT and CDR2 YYREEE (reference sequence). The CDR3 DNA follows: TGTGCCAGCAGCTTGAGGGGACAGCAAAACATTCAGTACTTC. Its protein is CASSLRGQQNIQYF.

The chain uses TRBV19 and TRBJ1-5; possible D gene TRBD1, 6 bases. Per the germline V gene, CDR1 is LNHDA and CDR2 is SQIVND (reference sequence). This CDR3 has 14 residues. Trimming pared 3 bases from V and 9 bases from J, leaving 15 bases between. The CDR3 region is CASSIPIQGGPQHF. The CDR3 region has the DNA TGTGCCAGTAGTATCCCCATTCAAGGGGGGCCCCAGCATTTT.

The chain recombines TRBV19 with TRBJ1-1; TRBD1 matches at 10 bases. The germline gives CDR1 LNHDA, CDR2 SQIVND (reference sequence). V dropped 5 bases and J dropped 1; count of bases not matched to a gene: 4. This CDR3 contains 15 residues. The CDR3 nucleotides are TGTGCCAGTAGTGCTAGACAGGGGGCGAACACTGAAGCTTTCTTT. This translates into CASSARQGANTEAFF.